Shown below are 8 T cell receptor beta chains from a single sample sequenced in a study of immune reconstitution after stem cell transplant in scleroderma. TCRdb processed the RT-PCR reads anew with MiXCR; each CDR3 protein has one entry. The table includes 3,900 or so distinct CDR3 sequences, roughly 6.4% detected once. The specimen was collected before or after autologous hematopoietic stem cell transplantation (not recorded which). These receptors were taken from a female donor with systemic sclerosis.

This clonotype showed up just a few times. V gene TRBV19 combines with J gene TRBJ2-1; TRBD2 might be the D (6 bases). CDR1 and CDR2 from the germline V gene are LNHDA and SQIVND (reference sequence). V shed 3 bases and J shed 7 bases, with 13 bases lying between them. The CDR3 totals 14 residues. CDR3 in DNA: TGTGCCAGTAGTATGCATAGCGGAAAAAATGAGCAGTTCTTC. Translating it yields CASSMHSGKNEQFF.

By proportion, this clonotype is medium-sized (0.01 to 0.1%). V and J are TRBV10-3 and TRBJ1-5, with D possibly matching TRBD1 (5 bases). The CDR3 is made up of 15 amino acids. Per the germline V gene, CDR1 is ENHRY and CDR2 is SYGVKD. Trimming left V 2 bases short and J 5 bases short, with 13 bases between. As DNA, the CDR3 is TGTGCCATCAGTGAGGGGCAGGGACTTTATCAGCCCCAGCATTTT. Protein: CAISEGQGLYQPQHF.

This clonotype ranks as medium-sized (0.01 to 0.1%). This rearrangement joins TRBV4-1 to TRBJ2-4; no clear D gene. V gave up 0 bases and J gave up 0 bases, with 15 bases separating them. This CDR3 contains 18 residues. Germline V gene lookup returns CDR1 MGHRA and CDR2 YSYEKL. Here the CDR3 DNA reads TGCGCCAGCAGCCAAGACCTGGGCAGTCCTCTAGCCAAAAACATTCAGTACTTC. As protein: CASSQDLGSPLAKNIQYF.

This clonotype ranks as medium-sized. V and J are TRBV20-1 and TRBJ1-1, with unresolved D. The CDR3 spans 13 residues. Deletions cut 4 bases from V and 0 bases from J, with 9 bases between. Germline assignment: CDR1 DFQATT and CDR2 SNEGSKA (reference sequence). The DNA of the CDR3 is TGCAGTGCTAATCTTTTGCTGAACACTGAAGCTTTCTTT. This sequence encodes CSANLLLNTEAFF.

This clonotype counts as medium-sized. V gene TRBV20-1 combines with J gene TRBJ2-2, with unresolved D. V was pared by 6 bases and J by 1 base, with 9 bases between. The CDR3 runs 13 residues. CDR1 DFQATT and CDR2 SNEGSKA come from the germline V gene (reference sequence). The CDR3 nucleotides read TGCAGTGCCAGTTGGGAGAACACCGGGGAGCTGTTTTTT. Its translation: CSASWENTGELFF.

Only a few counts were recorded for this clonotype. The CDR3 coding sequence is TGCAGTGCTAGCGGGCTAGCGGGAGGGCGGAATGAGCAGTTCTTC. Amino acid sequence: CSASGLAGGRNEQFF. This chain links TRBV20-1 with TRBJ2-1; 12 nucleotides match TRBD2. The trim removed 3 bases at V and 7 bases at J, leaving 7 bases unmatched. CDR3 length: 15 residues. Per the germline V gene, CDR1 is DFQATT and CDR2 is SNEGSKA (reference sequence).

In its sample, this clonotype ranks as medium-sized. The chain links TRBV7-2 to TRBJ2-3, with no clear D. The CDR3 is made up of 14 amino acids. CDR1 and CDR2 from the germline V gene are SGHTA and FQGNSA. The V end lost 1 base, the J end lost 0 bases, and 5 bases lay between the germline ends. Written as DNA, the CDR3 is TGTGCCAGCAGCTTAGGCGTGAGCACAGATACGCAGTATTTT. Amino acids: CASSLGVSTDTQYF.

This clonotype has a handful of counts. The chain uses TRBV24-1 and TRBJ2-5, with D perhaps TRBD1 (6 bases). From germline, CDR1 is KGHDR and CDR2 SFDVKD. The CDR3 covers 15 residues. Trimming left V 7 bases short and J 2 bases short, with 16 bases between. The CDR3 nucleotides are TGTGCCACCAGAGAAGGGGGTAGAGGGCAAGAGACCCAGTACTTC. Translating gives CATREGGRGQETQYF.